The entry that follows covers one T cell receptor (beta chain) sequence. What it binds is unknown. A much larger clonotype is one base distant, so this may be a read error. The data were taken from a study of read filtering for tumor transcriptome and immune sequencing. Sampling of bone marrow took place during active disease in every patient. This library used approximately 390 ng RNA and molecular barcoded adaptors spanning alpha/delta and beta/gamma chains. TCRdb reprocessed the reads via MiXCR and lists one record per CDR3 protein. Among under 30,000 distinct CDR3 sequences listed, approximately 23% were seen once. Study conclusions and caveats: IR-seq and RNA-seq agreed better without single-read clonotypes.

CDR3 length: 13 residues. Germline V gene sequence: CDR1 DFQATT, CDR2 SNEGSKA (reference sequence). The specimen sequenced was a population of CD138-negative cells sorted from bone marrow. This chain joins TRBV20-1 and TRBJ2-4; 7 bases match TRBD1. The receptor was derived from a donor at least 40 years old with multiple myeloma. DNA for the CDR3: TGCAGTGCTAGAGGGGGACAGATAAACACTCAGTACTTC. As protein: CSARGGQINTQYF.